The rows below give T cell receptor beta chains drawn from one sample of a study of blood T cells in healthy people across ages. In TCRdb, the 5' RACE reads were re-called with MiXCR into one record per CDR3 protein. The sample has roughly 800,000 distinct CDR3 sequences, roughly 25% seen once. The data also belong to a second study, concerning T cells of mothers and their children.

Material for sequencing was blood. Receptor source: a boy aged 5-17 years in good health. The CDR3 runs from the conserved cysteine through the conserved F or W.

j_call v_call cdr3_aa
. TRBV14 CASGQEVTTQQFF
TRBJ1-4 TRBV6-5 CASSYSGQSNEKLFF
TRBJ2-2 TRBV2 CARQKGANTGELFF
TRBJ1-4 TRBV27 CASSWRGLSNEKLFF
TRBJ1-1 TRBV3-1 CASSQGASLNTEAFF
TRBJ2-5 TRBV12-3/TRBV12-4 CASSKAGPVSEQYF
TRBJ2-3 TRBV7-2 CASSILARTPSATQYF
TRBJ1-5 TRBV24-1 CATSDSTGKHQPQHF
TRBJ2-1 TRBV27 CASSLDGTSGDSYNEQFF
TRBJ1-2 TRBV3-1 CASSQRQYYGYTF
TRBJ2-1 TRBV20-1 CSAGSDLSYNEQFF
TRBJ1-1 TRBV4-3 CASSQGVGAPTEAFF
TRBJ2-7 TRBV10-2 CASSEGSAGLSSHEQYF
TRBJ1-1 TRBV20-1 CSAMRARGWTEAFF